This TCR beta chain was retrieved from a study of neurological immune-mediated disorders. The germline CDR1 and CDR2 sequences are PRHDT and FYEKMQ (reference sequence). The germline V and J ends were trimmed by 5 bases and 1 base, with 14 bases remaining between them. CDR3 size: 15 residues. This clonotype was recorded at least ten times. The cDNA was generated through 5'RACE incorporating 10-nucleotide random UMIs. TCRdb recomputed calls from the 5' RACE reads with MiXCR, one row per CDR3 protein. Here the sample spans approximately 82,000 distinct CDR3 sequences, 2% to 3% being singletons. V and J are TRBV13 and TRBJ1-1; D possibly corresponds to TRBD1 (6 bases). Material for sequencing was PBMCs. This clonotype originated in a woman in her 30s with multiple sclerosis. The CDR3 loop reads CASSSRGVRNTEAFF. The CDR3 DNA reads TGTGCCAGCAGCAGCAGGGGAGTAAGGAACACTGAAGCTTTCTTT. Filled out from reference TRBV13 and TRBJ1-1, the complete variable domain reads AAGVIQSPRHLIKEKRETATLKCYPIPRHDTVYWYQQGPGQDPQFLISFYEKMQSDKGSIPDRFSAQQFSDYHSELNMSSLELGDSALYFCASSSRGVRNTEAFFGQGTRLTVV.